The 5 T cell receptor beta chains below come from one sample, sequenced in a study of cytomegalovirus exposure and HLA in healthy donors. The PCR employed 60 Vbeta primers together with 13 Jbeta primers. Assay used: immunoSEQ multiplex PCR; TCRdb lists only in-frame clones, some missing. The sample carries approximately 150,000 clones, approximately 80% recorded once. Sequencing was performed on PBMCs. The receptors stem from a man younger than 40 in good health and CMV-seronegative.

The V call is TRBV30, the J call TRBJ2-3; D remains ambiguous. The CDR3 covers 15 residues. With 2 bases removed from V and 2 bases from J, the gap between germline ends came to 14 bases. Germline V lookup: CDR1 GTSNPN, CDR2 SVGIG (reference sequence). This CDR3 reads CAWSKRSVATDTQYF. The CDR3 DNA is TGTGCCTGGAGTAAGAGGTCGGTGGCCACAGATACGCAGTATTTT.

This clone was recorded only once. The V call is TRBV7-6, the J call TRBJ1-1; TRBD1 is a possible D gene (5 bases). The germline gives CDR1 SGHVS, CDR2 FNYEAQ. Trimming stripped 5 bases from V and 4 bases from J, with 20 bases between. The CDR3 loop spans 16 amino acids. The CDR3 is CASSASRLGLVTEAFF. The CDR3 nucleotides read TGTGCCAGCAGCGCCTCTCGCTTGGGGCTGGTCACTGAAGCTTTCTTT.

The rearrangement joins TRBV5-1 to TRBJ2-7; 8 nucleotides line up with TRBD1. CDR1 and CDR2 (germline): SGHRS, YFSETQ. Unmatched junction bases numbered 6, after V lost 0 bases and J lost 4 bases. This CDR3 has 15 amino acids. In DNA form, the CDR3 reads TGCGCCAGCAGCTTGGTGGGGGACAGGTCATACGAGCAGTACTTC. Translation: CASSLVGDRSYEQYF.

Comments on this clone: A junction end diverges from the germline sequence, so it may reflect a read error. V is TRBV11-2 and J is TRBJ1-2; D gene ambiguous. From germline, CDR1 is SGHAT and CDR2 FQNNGV. The CDR3 loop spans 12 amino acids. Here the CDR3 DNA reads TGTGCCAGCAGGTTAGGCCTACGGGGCTACACCTTC. Translating it yields CASRLGLRGYTF.

V usage is TRBV15 and J usage is TRBJ2-7; possibly TRBD1 for D (5 bases). The V and J ends lost 3 bases and 2 bases respectively, with 14 bases between them. This CDR3 has 15 residues. The germline V gene encodes CDR1 LNHNV and CDR2 YYDKDF (reference sequence). CDR3 nucleotides: TGTGCCACCAGCAGGGATTTAGGGGTAACCTACGAGCAGTACTTC. Protein product: CATSRDLGVTYEQYF. Full variable domain (remainder filled in from reference TRBV15 and TRBJ2-7): DAMVIQNPRYQVTQFGKPVTLSCSQTLNHNVMYWYQQKSSQAPKLLFHYYDKDFNNEADTPDNFQSRRPNTSFCFLDIRSPGLGDTAMYLCATSRDLGVTYEQYFGPGTRLTVT.